This T cell receptor beta chain stems from a study of PD-L1 blockade in urothelial cancer. This CDR3 is built from 15 residues. Unmatched junction bases numbered 6, after V lost 6 bases and J lost 2 bases. Germline V gene lookup returns CDR1 MNHNS and CDR2 SASEGT. Only in-frame clones appear in the TCRdb table, and some are missing; sequencing was by immunoSEQ multiplex PCR. The sample lists 70,000 to 85,000 clones, around 84% occurring once. The rearrangement uses TRBV6-1 and TRBJ2-7; TRBD2 matches 11 bases. Sample: PBMCs, taken around atezolizumab (anti-PD-L1) treatment. This TCR was recovered from a man between 65 and 79 years old with urothelial cancer. Here the CDR3 reads CASRTGTSGTYEQYF. The DNA of the CDR3 is TGTGCCAGCAGGACGGGGACTAGCGGAACCTACGAGCAGTACTTC.